This T cell receptor (beta chain) was identified in a study of breast tumors, draining lymph nodes, adjacent tissues (dated by TCRdb to the mid-2010s). Regarding the complete study: Breast cancer patients provided tumor, adjacent nontumor tissue and axillary lymph nodes, and the study compared the TCR beta repertoires across these three sources. In human breast cancer, the study set out to assess how tumor, surrounding tissue and draining lymph node repertoires relate to one another and whether T cells might be exchanged between them. What the research found in general, with its limitations: The data were considered consistent with the idea that most tumor T cells come from the lymph node and then expand in tumor tissue. Tumor T-cell repertoires showed less diversity than lymph node repertoires and more diversity than nontumor tissue repertoires, and tumor T-cell repertoires showed preferential V and J gene usage. The conclusion that tumor T cells originate in lymph nodes was framed as consistent with a hypothesis rather than directly demonstrated. Tumor and nontumor tissue repertoires were found to be significantly more similar in luminal-like than in basal-like breast cancer.

Based on the germline V gene, the CDR1 and CDR2 sequences are WSHSY and SAAADI. Deletion took 0 bases off V and 8 bases off J, with a span of 16 bases between the germline ends. From its cysteine to its phenylalanine, the CDR3 spans 15 amino acids. Only the CDR3 DNA is retained, 45 bases long and in frame from the first base. Instrument used: Illumina HiSeq 2000. TCR beta chain libraries were generated by multiplex PCR amplification. The amplified TCR beta chain products were analyzed by high-throughput sequencing. TCRdb trimmed the raw reads at Q25, called clones with MiXCR and kept productive beta chains. Rows merge per CDR3 protein into single entries with the most common DNA and genes. The sample yields approximately 280,000 distinct CDR3 sequences; over 25% were counted once. The leading ten clones occupy more than 1% of the sample. The lymph node samples were taken from the axillary draining lymph nodes of breast cancer patients.

This clonotype came up many times. Its antigen is not yet known. No clone much larger than this one lies a single base away; base qualities are absent. The sequenced material came from axillary lymph node tissue. This clonotype was obtained from a female donor with breast cancer. Some clones in this sample may be carry-over from other donors' samples. The chain couples TRBV10-2 to TRBJ1-2; the D segment cannot be called with confidence. The CDR3 region has the sequence CASSESPKGHEGYTF. At the DNA level, the sequence is TGCGCCAGCAGTGAGTCCCCGAAAGGGCACGAGGGCTACACCTTC.